This T cell receptor beta chain was recorded in a study of blood T cells in healthy people across ages. Study-level findings and limits: Samples with more naive T cells showed higher observed beta diversity.

Comment on this clonotype: Its matching antigen is unknown.

Trimming removed 4 bases at V and 7 bases at J, with 11 bases between. This CDR3 is 12 amino acids long. Germline values: CDR1 WSHSY, CDR2 SAAADI. Primed by a sample-barcoded 5' primer and a J-beta primer mix, a second PCR proceeded for 7 to 11 cycles. From the 5' RACE reads, TCRdb called clonotypes with MiXCR, one entry per CDR3 protein. This sample has fewer than 950,000 distinct CDR3 sequences, with roughly 53% found just once. Material: blood. V and J are TRBV10-2 and TRBJ2-7; the D gene could be TRBD1 or TRBD2 (5 bases each). The clonotype was recovered from a man older than 75 in good health. As DNA, the CDR3 is TGCGCCAGCAGTGCGACAGAGGGAGAGCAGTACTTC. Translated: CASSATEGEQYF.